This passage covers 24 T cell receptor beta chains from one sample sequenced in a study of cytomegalovirus exposure and HLA in healthy donors. Both 60 Vbeta primers and 13 Jbeta primers went into the PCR. Method: immunoSEQ multiplex PCR; TCRdb's copy keeps in-frame clones and lacks some. Here the sample spans around 120,000 clones, about 80% being singletons. Source material: PBMCs. Receptor source: a man in his sixties in good health and CMV-seropositive.

V and J are TRBV6-6 and TRBJ2-1; unclear D gene. The CDR3 has 16 amino acids. Germline loops: CDR1 MNHNY, CDR2 SVGAGI (reference sequence). V lost 4 bases and J lost 2, with 15 bases in between. The CDR3 spells CASSFERPTTYNEQFF. CDR3 DNA sequence: TGTGCCAGCAGTTTCGAGAGGCCCACCACCTACAATGAGCAGTTCTTC.

This clone was observed a few times. V and J are TRBV5-1 and TRBJ1-1, with 7 positions matching TRBD1. Germline V lookup: CDR1 SGHRS, CDR2 YFSETQ. The CDR3 runs to 15 residues. J gave up 4 bases and V 0 bases, and 6 bases lay outside the gene matches. The CDR3 region has the DNA TGCGCCAGCAGCTTGGAGTTGGCAGGGGGCACTGAAGCTTTCTTT. Its protein is CASSLELAGGTEAFF. The complete variable domain, with remaining parts taken from reference TRBV5-1 and TRBJ1-1, reads KAGVTQTPRYLIKTRGQQVTLSCSPISGHRSVSWYQQTPGQGLQFLFEYFSETQRNKGNFPGRFSGRQFSNSRSEMNVSTLELGDSALYLCASSLELAGGTEAFFGQGTRLTVV.

This clone was counted a single time. The chain's CDR3 is CASSEAGVTEAFF. CDR3 bases: TGTGCCAGCAGTGAAGCAGGGGTTACTGAAGCTTTCTTT. The chain couples TRBV2 to TRBJ1-1, with D perhaps TRBD1 (5 bases). V lost 0 bases, J lost 5 bases, and 7 bases lay in between. The germline V gene has CDR1 SNHLY and CDR2 FYNNEI. The CDR3 is made up of 13 amino acids. Filled out from reference TRBV2 and TRBJ1-1, the complete variable domain reads EPEVTQTPSHQVTQMGQEVILRCVPISNHLYFYWYRQILGQKVEFLVSFYNNEISEKSEIFDDQFSVERPDGSNFTLKIRSTKLEDSAMYFCASSEAGVTEAFFGQGTRLTVV.

The chain uses TRBV7-9 and TRBJ2-1, with 12 bases lining up with TRBD2. This CDR3 is 15 amino acids long. Germline assignment: CDR1 SEHNR and CDR2 FQNEAQ (reference sequence). Trimming removed 4 bases from V and 5 bases from J; junction bases left unmatched: 3. The CDR3 protein is CASSYSSGRDNEQFF. CDR3 DNA: TGTGCCAGCAGCTACTCTAGCGGGAGGGACAATGAGCAGTTCTTC.

This clone was observed once. V usage is TRBV5-1 and J usage is TRBJ2-3; 8 positions agree with TRBD1. Trimming cost V 4 bases and J 2 bases; bases outside gene matches: 3. There are 14 residues in the CDR3. Germline CDR1 SGHRS, CDR2 YFSETQ. Here the CDR3 DNA reads TGCGCCAGCAGCGCAGGGGGCAACACAGATACGCAGTATTTT. Translating gives CASSAGGNTDTQYF. Full variable domain (remainder filled in from reference TRBV5-1 and TRBJ2-3): KAGVTQTPRYLIKTRGQQVTLSCSPISGHRSVSWYQQTPGQGLQFLFEYFSETQRNKGNFPGRFSGRQFSNSRSEMNVSTLELGDSALYLCASSAGGNTDTQYFGPGTRLTVL.

This clone was picked up one time. The V and J genes are TRBV9 and TRBJ2-5, with D possibly being TRBD2 (6 bases). CDR1 is SGDLS and CDR2 is YYNGEE in the germline V gene. Between the trimmed V and J ends, which lost 2 bases and 0 bases, there was a span of 8 bases. CDR3 length equals 14 residues. CDR3 bases: TGTGCCAGCAGCGTTCGGGGGTACCAAGAGACCCAGTACTTC. This codes for CASSVRGYQETQYF.

V and J are TRBV7-3 and TRBJ1-1, with a weak D call TRBD1 (5 bases). Germline V gene sequence: CDR1 SGHTA, CDR2 FQGTGA. Between the trimmed V and J ends, which lost 3 bases and 4 bases, there was a span of 9 bases. CDR3 length equals 13 residues. DNA for the CDR3: TGTGCCAGCAGCTTCAAAGGGGCCACTGAAGCTTTCTTT. Its protein product is CASSFKGATEAFF.

The chain combines TRBV11-2 with TRBJ2-2; 7 nucleotides match TRBD1. Trimming took 2 bases from V and 0 from J; bases not matched to a gene: 3. Germline CDR1 and CDR2: SGHAT and FQNNGV. The length of the CDR3 is 16 residues. CDR3 nucleotide sequence: TGTGCCAGCAGCTTACAACAGGGGACGAACACCGGGGAGCTGTTTTTT. Translation gives CASSLQQGTNTGELFF.

This rearrangement joins TRBV2 to TRBJ2-1; D possibly corresponds to TRBD2 (7 bases). The CDR3 totals 15 residues. Germline V CDR1 and CDR2: SNHLY, FYNNEI. The ends were cut back, 6 bases at V and 6 bases at J, with 18 bases in the middle. This chain's CDR3 is CASSLGAAGANEQFF. The CDR3 coding sequence is TGTGCCAGCAGCCTAGGAGCGGCGGGGGCCAATGAGCAGTTCTTC.

V is TRBV30 and J is TRBJ1-4; D remains unclear. The CDR3 is 13 residues long. Per the germline V gene, CDR1 is GTSNPN and CDR2 is SVGIG (reference sequence). The germline V and J ends were trimmed by 3 bases and 4 bases, with 9 bases remaining between them. As DNA, the CDR3 is TGTGCCTGGAGGGTAGAAAATAATGAAAAACTGTTTTTT. Residues: CAWRVENNEKLFF. The whole variable domain, filled in from reference TRBV30 and TRBJ1-4, reads SQTIHQWPATLVQPVGSPLSLECTVEGTSNPNLYWYRQAAGRGLQLLFYSVGIGQISSEVPQNLSASRPQDRQFILSSKKLLLSDSGFYLCAWRVENNEKLFFGSGTQLSVL.

The chain's CDR3 is CASSPGVSGNTIYF. The CDR3 DNA is TGCGCCAGCAGCCCAGGGGTATCTGGAAACACCATATATTTT. The J gene is TRBJ1-3, the V gene TRBV5-1; TRBD1 is a possible D gene (6 bases). CDR1 and CDR2 (germline): SGHRS, YFSETQ. The CDR3 spans 14 residues. Trimming took off 4 bases at V and 1 base at J, with 9 bases between the two ends. Variable domain in full (rest from reference TRBV5-1 and TRBJ1-3): KAGVTQTPRYLIKTRGQQVTLSCSPISGHRSVSWYQQTPGQGLQFLFEYFSETQRNKGNFPGRFSGRQFSNSRSEMNVSTLELGDSALYLCASSPGVSGNTIYFGEGSWLTVV.

The chain combines TRBV9 with TRBJ2-4; D might be TRBD1 (6 bases). The V gene's germline CDR1 is SGDLS and CDR2 YYNGEE. The V end was cut by 4 bases, the J end by 7 bases, with 18 bases between. This CDR3 contains 15 residues. CDR3 amino acids: CASSLTPDRNNIQYF. The CDR3 DNA sequence: TGTGCCAGCAGCCTAACCCCGGACAGAAACAACATTCAGTACTTC. Combining the CDR3 with reference TRBV9 and TRBJ2-4 gives the whole variable domain DSGVTQTPKHLITATGQRVTLRCSPRSGDLSVYWYQQSLDQGLQFLIQYYNGEERAKGNILERFSAQQFPDLHSELNLSSLELGDSALYFCASSLTPDRNNIQYFGAGTRLSVL.

The chain is built from TRBV5-1 and TRBJ1-1, with 7 bases lining up with TRBD1. After removal of 0 bases from V and 5 bases from J, the junction contained 4 bases not matched to a gene. CDR1 and CDR2 from the germline V gene are SGHRS and YFSETQ. The CDR3 is 14 residues long. CDR3 in DNA: TGCGCCAGCAGCTTGGAAGGGGGCGGGACTGAAGCTTTCTTT. Its protein product is CASSLEGGGTEAFF.

The CDR3 reads CASAWRERETQYF. CDR3 coding DNA: TGTGCCTCCGCCTGGCGGGAGAGGGAGACCCAGTACTTC. V is TRBV10-3 and J is TRBJ2-5; 7 positions agree with TRBD2. Germline V gene lookup returns CDR1 ENHRY and CDR2 SYGVKD. Trimming took 11 bases from V and 5 from J; bases not matched to a gene: 11. There are 13 residues in the CDR3.

This sequence joins TRBV6-1 and TRBJ1-2, with D tentatively TRBD1 (5 bases). Germline CDR1 reads MNHNS; CDR2 reads SASEGT. This CDR3 is built from 14 residues. Trimming left V 6 bases short and J 5 bases short, with 16 bases between. The CDR3 DNA follows: TGTGCCAGCAGCACGGACACCCTAGGTTATGGCTACACCTTC. Translation: CASSTDTLGYGYTF.

The sample holds one count of this clone. V and J are TRBV5-6 and TRBJ2-2; TRBD2 matches 11 bases. Germline V gene lookup returns CDR1 SGHDT and CDR2 YYEEEE. CDR3 length equals 17 residues. Trimming removed 0 bases from V and 8 bases from J; junction bases left unmatched: 9. DNA for the CDR3: TGTGCCAGCAGCTTGGCCGTAGCGGGAGGGCCGACGGGGGAGCTGTTTTTT. Protein sequence: CASSLAVAGGPTGELFF.

The chain couples TRBV7-2 to TRBJ2-2; D is perhaps TRBD2 (6 bases). CDR1 is SGHTA, CDR2 FQGNSA, per germline. The CDR3 length is 13 residues. Between the trimmed V and J ends, which lost 5 bases and 7 bases, there was a span of 11 bases. The CDR3 loop is CASSRDLRGELFF. CDR3 sequence (DNA): TGTGCCAGCAGCCGGGACTTACGCGGGGAGCTGTTTTTT.

This CDR3 is CASSGPLEQYF. The CDR3, as DNA: TGTGCCAGCAGCGGCCCTCTAGAGCAGTACTTC. The gene calls are TRBV9 and TRBJ2-7; D uncertain. Germline assignment: CDR1 SGDLS and CDR2 YYNGEE. The CDR3 consists of 11 residues. Trimming shortened V by 3 bases and J by 7 bases, and 8 bases separated the two germline ends.

CDR3 region: CASSVGGVVSYGYTF. In DNA form, the CDR3 reads TGTGCCAGCAGCGTAGGCGGGGTGGTAAGCTATGGCTACACCTTC. The chain carries TRBV9 and TRBJ1-2; D is uncertain. CDR3 length: 15 residues. Germline lookup yields CDR1 SGDLS and CDR2 YYNGEE. V shed 0 bases and J shed 4 bases, with 13 bases lying between them. Supplemented by reference TRBV9 and TRBJ1-2, the full variable domain reads DSGVTQTPKHLITATGQRVTLRCSPRSGDLSVYWYQQSLDQGLQFLIQYYNGEERAKGNILERFSAQQFPDLHSELNLSSLELGDSALYFCASSVGGVVSYGYTFGSGTRLTVV.

The V call is TRBV6-1, the J call TRBJ2-7; the match to TRBD1 covers 8 bases. CDR3 length: 14 residues. Trimming removed 6 bases from V and 3 bases from J; junction bases left unmatched: 7. CDR1 is MNHNS, CDR2 SASEGT, per germline. CDR3 loop: CASSQRTGFYEQYF. Here the CDR3 DNA reads TGTGCCAGCAGCCAAAGGACAGGGTTCTACGAGCAGTACTTC.

This clone was observed a handful of times. This chain links TRBV4-1 with TRBJ2-7, with TRBD1 matching 8 bases. The germline V gene has CDR1 MGHRA and CDR2 YSYEKL. Unmatched junction bases numbered 5, after V lost 4 bases and J lost 0 bases. The length of the CDR3 is 15 residues. Here the CDR3 reads CASSLDRGSSYEQYF. In DNA form, the CDR3 reads TGCGCCAGCAGCCTAGACAGGGGATCCTCCTACGAGCAGTACTTC.

The CDR3 bases are TGTGCCTGGAGTGTACAGGGGGCGTATGGGAGTCAGCCCCAGCATTTT. Its protein is CAWSVQGAYGSQPQHF. This chain uses TRBV30 with TRBJ1-5, with 9 bases that match TRBD1. The ends lost 0 bases at V and 6 bases at J; junction bases unmatched: 9. Germline CDR1 is GTSNPN and CDR2 is SVGIG (reference sequence). The CDR3 is 16 amino acids.

This clone was found once. This chain connects TRBV20-1 to TRBJ1-5; D ambiguous. Germline loops: CDR1 DFQATT, CDR2 SNEGSKA (reference sequence). Trimming pared 3 bases from V and 4 bases from J, leaving 4 bases between. There are 11 residues in the CDR3. CDR3 residues: CSASRNQPQHF. In nucleotides, the CDR3 is TGCAGTGCTAGCCGGAATCAGCCCCAGCATTTT.

The chain uses TRBV30 and TRBJ2-5, with a weak D call TRBD2 (6 bases). The CDR3 sequence is 11 residues long. The germline V gene has CDR1 GTSNPN and CDR2 SVGIG (reference sequence). V lost 5 bases, J lost 2 bases, and 6 bases lay in between. The CDR3 DNA reads TGTGCCTGGGCGGGGCAAGAGACCCAGTACTTC. It codes for CAWAGQETQYF.